This T cell receptor (beta chain) was identified during a study of identical twins. Germline values: CDR1 SSHAT, CDR2 FNYEAQ (reference sequence). V lost 4 bases and J 3 bases, leaving 10 bases between the germline ends. This CDR3 has 13 residues. Notes on this clonotype: Its target is unknown.

Overall study results and limits: Fewer insertions marked abundant cord blood beta clonotypes; young adult naive trended weakly, memory not at all.

TCRdb itself ran the 5' RACE reads through MiXCR, one entry per CDR3 protein. Of about 890,000 distinct CDR3 sequences listed, about 12% are singletons. The data were also submitted as part of a second study, on yellow fever vaccine responses in identical twins.

The material sequenced was PBMCs. The sequence came from a woman under 30 in good health. The rearrangement joins TRBV7-7 to TRBJ2-7, with a weak D call TRBD1 (6 bases). CDR3 bases: TGTGCCAGCAGCTATGACAGGCGCTACGAGCAGTACGTC. Its translation: CASSYDRRYEQYV.